This TCR beta chain was documented in a study of cytomegalovirus exposure and HLA in healthy donors. Study details: The study's early data release held roughly 91 million unique TCRs from HLA-typed donors.

V was trimmed by 0 bases and J by 6 bases, leaving 19 bases between them. The CDR3 runs 17 residues. Germline V CDR1 and CDR2: LGHNA, YSLEER. The study's findings and limits: The majority of CMV-associated TCR beta chains were reported as apparently HLA-restricted in a later analysis. The CMV antigen specificity of a few CMV-associated chains was confirmed through in vitro analysis. Analysis performed later found roughly 17,000 TCR beta sequences associated with HLA alleles at 0.05 false discovery rate.

As for this clone: The antigen remains unidentified.

In the PCR, 60 Vbeta and 13 Jbeta primers were used. Some clones are missing from TCRdb's copy, which holds only in-frame ones; the method was immunoSEQ multiplex PCR. The sample shows about 200,000 clones, more than 75% of them seen only once. The origin of this receptor is a male donor in good health and CMV-seropositive. Sequenced input: PBMCs. This sequence joins TRBV4-3 and TRBJ2-3; tentatively, D is TRBD1 (5 bases). CDR3 sequence (DNA): TGCGCCAGCAGCCAAGACGCCCCGGTAAAGGGGCCGGATACGCAGTATTTT. As protein: CASSQDAPVKGPDTQYF.